Following are 9 T cell receptor beta chains from one sample sequenced in a study of blood T cells in healthy people across ages (dated by TCRdb to between 2015 and 2016). The library was generated by 5' RACE. Instrument used: Illumina HiSeq 2500. A second about 7 to 11 cycle PCR used a sample-barcoded 5' primer and a J-beta primer mix. TCRdb reworked the public reads: Q25 trimming with fastp, MiXCR clone assembly, productive beta chains retained. Merged by CDR3 protein, the rows form single entries marked with the most common genes and DNA. The sample table lists about 1,000,000 distinct CDR3 sequences, more than 40% of them with a count of one. 18% of the sample goes to the ten largest clones. Material for sequencing was blood. The receptors originated from a woman aged 55-70 years in good health.

This clonotype was seen ten or more times. The chain recombines TRBV10-3 with TRBJ2-3, with 8 bases identical to TRBD2. Germline V gene lookup returns CDR1 ENHRY and CDR2 SYGVKD. CDR3 length equals 15 residues. V was pared by 3 bases and J by 2 bases, with 4 bases of the junction left unmatched. This chain's CDR3 is CAISDERGNTDTQYF. CDR3 DNA sequence: TGTGCCATCAGTGATGAGCGGGGGAACACAGATACGCAGTATTTT.

The chain is built from TRBV24-1 and TRBJ2-1; 11 bases are shared with TRBD2. Germline CDR1 KGHDR, CDR2 SFDVKD. The CDR3 totals 17 residues. The V segment lost 5 bases and the J segment 5 bases; nucleotides outside the gene matches: 10. DNA of the CDR3: TGTGCCACCAGTGCTCTAGCGGGAGGCGGGAGAAACAATGAGCAGTTCTTC. It specifies CATSALAGGGRNNEQFF.

The rearrangement joins TRBV2 to TRBJ1-5; D remains ambiguous. The CDR3 runs to 14 residues. Looked up from germline, CDR1 is SNHLY and CDR2 is FYNNEI. V gave up 3 bases and J gave up 1 base, with 7 bases separating them. The CDR3 region is CASSDGRSNQPQHF. Here the CDR3 DNA reads TGTGCCAGCAGTGATGGACGGAGCAATCAGCCCCAGCATTTT.

The V gene is TRBV7-3, the J gene TRBJ2-3; tentative D call: TRBD1 (6 bases). The germline gives CDR1 SGHTA, CDR2 FQGTGA. V gave up 5 bases and J gave up 6 bases, with 21 bases separating them. This CDR3 has 16 amino acids. The CDR3 spells CASSLPLGADSDTQYF. The DNA of the CDR3 is TGTGCCAGCAGCCTCCCCCTGGGGGCAGATAGTGATACGCAGTATTTT. The full variable domain, rest sourced from reference TRBV7-3 and TRBJ2-3, is GAGVSQTPSNKVTEKGKYVELRCDPISGHTALYWYRQSLGQGPEFLIYFQGTGAADDSGLPNDRFFAVRPEGSVSTLKIQRTERGDSAVYLCASSLPLGADSDTQYFGPGTRLTVL.

The chain combines TRBV20-1 with TRBJ2-1, with 7 bases that match TRBD2. This CDR3 spans 15 amino acids. With 6 bases clipped from V and 0 bases from J, the junction kept 8 bases outside the gene matches. Germline assignment: CDR1 DFQATT and CDR2 SNEGSKA (reference sequence). The chain's CDR3 is CSAPGLAVSYNEQFF. The CDR3 DNA is TGCAGTGCCCCAGGGCTAGCGGTCTCCTACAATGAGCAGTTCTTC.

This clonotype has just a few counts. The chain carries TRBV20-1 and TRBJ2-3, with D unclear. The CDR3 has 13 amino acids. Germline V gives CDR1 DFQATT, CDR2 SNEGSKA (reference sequence). The V gene lost 3 bases and the J gene lost 5 bases, with 12 bases spanning the gap. The CDR3 reads CSASMLVGDTQYF. CDR3 nucleotide sequence: TGCAGTGCTAGTATGCTAGTCGGAGATACGCAGTATTTT.

Note on this clonotype: A read error may be the cause here, since a much bigger clone is one base away. The V and J genes are TRBV20-1 and TRBJ2-1; D not resolved. The germline gives CDR1 DFQATT, CDR2 SNEGSKA (reference sequence). CDR3 length: 14 residues. The CDR3 sequence is CSARAPGRNNKQFF. As DNA, the CDR3 is TGCAGTGCTCGAGCCCCGGGCCGAAACAATAAGCAGTTCTTC.

This clonotype was found a few times. This chain uses TRBV6-1 with TRBJ2-3; D ambiguous. Germline CDR1 and CDR2: MNHNS and SASEGT. V was cut by 2 bases and J by 6 bases, with 6 bases left in between. The CDR3 runs to 12 residues. The CDR3 nucleotides read TGTGCCAGCAGTGAAATTGGGGATACGCAGTATTTT. Translation gives CASSEIGDTQYF.

This clonotype came up once. The chain combines TRBV5-5 with TRBJ2-7, with D maybe TRBD1 (5 bases). Trimming stripped 0 bases from V and 7 bases from J, with 17 bases between. The CDR3 has 15 residues. CDR1 is SGHKS, CDR2 YYEKEE, per germline (reference sequence). In nucleotides, the CDR3 is TGTGCCAGCAGCTTGGTAGGGTCAGGGTTCGATGAGCAGTACTTC. Amino acid sequence: CASSLVGSGFDEQYF.